These T cell receptor beta chains were read from a single sample in a study of graft-versus-host responses after intestinal transplantation. No cognate antigen is known for these TCRs. Only in-frame clones appear in the TCRdb table, and some are missing; sequencing was by immunoSEQ multiplex PCR. Among around 100,000 clones listed, around nine tenths were seen once. Source: unstimulated CD4+ T cells sorted from spleen or lymph node cells, taken before transplant. All receptors come from a human donor who was the organ donor for an intestinal transplant. Both conserved end residues are part of each CDR3. The D gene is left open where the match is weak. Clone size is shown for a subset of rows, as once, few, many or a class of expanded clone.

d_gene: -; j_gene: TRBJ2-5; abundance: -; v_gene: TRBV4-2; CDR3nt: TGTGCCAGCAGCCAAGATCTCGGGCTAATAGGGCGGGAGACCCAGTACTTC; CDR3aa: CASSQDLGLIGRETQYF
d_gene: -; j_gene: TRBJ2-5; abundance: -; v_gene: TRBV19; CDR3nt: TGTGCCAGTAGTGTAAGGAGTCAGTACCAAGAGACCCAGTACTTC; CDR3aa: CASSVRSQYQETQYF
d_gene: -; j_gene: TRBJ1-3; abundance: -; v_gene: TRBV5-4; CDR3nt: TGTGCCAGCAGCCAGGGACTGAGCTCTGGAAACACCATATATTTT; CDR3aa: CASSQGLSSGNTIYF
d_gene: TRBD1; j_gene: TRBJ1-2; abundance: -; v_gene: TRBV7-3; CDR3nt: TGTGCCAGCAGCTTAAATAGGGGCGACAGGGTTACTAAAAATTATGGCTACACCTTC; CDR3aa: CASSLNRGDRVTKNYGYTF
d_gene: TRBD1; j_gene: TRBJ1-2; abundance: -; v_gene: TRBV5-1; CDR3nt: TGCGCCAGCAGCCCGGGACAGGGATATGGCTACACCTTC; CDR3aa: CASSPGQGYGYTF
d_gene: TRBD1; j_gene: TRBJ2-7; abundance: -; v_gene: TRBV11-2; CDR3nt: TGTGCCAGCACTTGGACAGGGGCCTCCTACGAGCAGTACTTC; CDR3aa: CASTWTGASYEQYF
d_gene: -; j_gene: TRBJ2-5; abundance: -; v_gene: TRBV4-1; CDR3nt: TGCGCCAGCAGCCAAGATACGAGGACAGTATACCAAGAGACCCAGTACTTC; CDR3aa: CASSQDTRTVYQETQYF
d_gene: -; j_gene: TRBJ2-7; abundance: -; v_gene: TRBV6-6; CDR3nt: TGTGCCAGCAGTTTCCAGGGGTTCGAGCAGTACTTC; CDR3aa: CASSFQGFEQYF
d_gene: TRBD1; j_gene: TRBJ1-1; abundance: -; v_gene: TRBV18; CDR3nt: TGTGCCAGCTCACAGGGACAGGGGAGTGAAGCTTTCTTT; CDR3aa: CASSQGQGSEAFF
d_gene: TRBD2; j_gene: TRBJ2-3; abundance: -; v_gene: TRBV6-5; CDR3nt: TGTGCCAGCAGTTACTCGCGGGGGAGCACAGATACGCAGTATTTT; CDR3aa: CASSYSRGSTDTQYF
d_gene: TRBD1; j_gene: TRBJ2-2; abundance: -; v_gene: TRBV4-3; CDR3nt: TGCGCCAGCAGCCTCCAGGACAGGGACACCGGGGAGCTGTTTTTT; CDR3aa: CASSLQDRDTGELFF
d_gene: -; j_gene: TRBJ2-3; abundance: -; v_gene: TRBV25-1; CDR3nt: TGTGCCAGCAGTAAGACAGCAACTAGCACAGATACGCAGTATTTT; CDR3aa: CASSKTATSTDTQYF
d_gene: -; j_gene: TRBJ2-1; abundance: -; v_gene: TRBV7-9; CDR3nt: TGTGCCAGCAGCCGCTTGAATCAGGGGGGTGAGCAGTTCTTC; CDR3aa: CASSRLNQGGEQFF
d_gene: -; j_gene: TRBJ1-1; abundance: -; v_gene: TRBV16; CDR3nt: TGTGCCAGCAGCCAACGGCAGGGAAGTGAAGCTTTCTTT; CDR3aa: CASSQRQGSEAFF
d_gene: -; j_gene: TRBJ2-5; abundance: -; v_gene: TRBV11-2; CDR3nt: TGTGCCAGCAGCTCTGGCGGTTTGTACCAAGAGACCCAGTACTTC; CDR3aa: CASSSGGLYQETQYF
d_gene: -; j_gene: TRBJ2-7; abundance: -; v_gene: TRBV11-3; CDR3nt: TGTGCCAGCAGCACCCGCCCCACTGGACAGTGGAACGAGCAGTACTTC; CDR3aa: CASSTRPTGQWNEQYF
d_gene: TRBD2; j_gene: TRBJ2-3; abundance: -; v_gene: TRBV6-1; CDR3nt: TGTGCCAGCAGAGCGGGGGGCGGAAAAGATACGCAGTATTTT; CDR3aa: CASRAGGGKDTQYF
d_gene: TRBD2; j_gene: TRBJ2-7; abundance: -; v_gene: TRBV4-3; CDR3nt: TGCGCCAGCAGCCCAATTTACAGGGCTGGGGGGACTAGCGGGAGTGCCGAGCAGTACTTC; CDR3aa: CASSPIYRAGGTSGSAEQYF
d_gene: -; j_gene: TRBJ1-2; abundance: -; v_gene: TRBV6-1; CDR3nt: TGTGCCAGCAGTGAAGCACCTTTTGGGGCCTATGGCTACACCTTC; CDR3aa: CASSEAPFGAYGYTF
d_gene: TRBD1; j_gene: TRBJ2-5; abundance: -; v_gene: TRBV5-1; CDR3nt: TGCGCCAGCAGCTTCTCCGGGACAGTTGAAGAGACCCAGTACTTC; CDR3aa: CASSFSGTVEETQYF
d_gene: -; j_gene: TRBJ2-7; abundance: -; v_gene: TRBV5-4; CDR3nt: TGTGCCAGCAGCAAGACTGAAAACGCAGTATACGAGCAGTACTTC; CDR3aa: CASSKTENAVYEQYF
d_gene: -; j_gene: TRBJ1-1; abundance: -; v_gene: TRBV7-2; CDR3nt: TGTGCCAGCAGCATCATGAACACTGAAGCTTTCTTT; CDR3aa: CASSIMNTEAFF
d_gene: -; j_gene: TRBJ2-5; abundance: once; v_gene: TRBV9; CDR3nt: TGTGCCAGCAGCCCACCGCAGGGGGGCAAGGAGACCCAGTACTTC; CDR3aa: CASSPPQGGKETQYF
d_gene: -; j_gene: TRBJ2-6; abundance: -; v_gene: TRBV6-1; CDR3nt: TGTGCCAGCAGGCCTACCTCCGTTGGGGCCAACGTCCTGACTTTC; CDR3aa: CASRPTSVGANVLTF
d_gene: -; j_gene: TRBJ2-1; abundance: -; v_gene: TRBV9; CDR3nt: TGTGCCAGCAGCGTACGTCCAGACAATGAGCAGTTCTTC; CDR3aa: CASSVRPDNEQFF
d_gene: -; j_gene: TRBJ1-6; abundance: -; v_gene: TRBV25-1; CDR3nt: TGTGCCAGCAGTGATAGGAGGAATTCACCCCTCCACTTT; CDR3aa: CASSDRRNSPLHF
d_gene: TRBD2; j_gene: TRBJ2-4; abundance: -; v_gene: TRBV5-4; CDR3nt: TGTGCCAGCAGCTTGGGCGGGACTAGCGGATTGTACTTC; CDR3aa: CASSLGGTSGLYF
d_gene: -; j_gene: TRBJ1-5; abundance: -; v_gene: TRBV28; CDR3nt: TGTGCCAGCAGTTTATATGGAAACAATCAGCCCCAGCATTTT; CDR3aa: CASSLYGNNQPQHF
d_gene: TRBD2; j_gene: TRBJ2-7; abundance: -; v_gene: TRBV6-4; CDR3nt: TGTGCCAGCAGAGGGACTAGCGGGAGGGCCTCTCTATCCTACGAGCAGTACTTC; CDR3aa: CASRGTSGRASLSYEQYF
d_gene: -; j_gene: TRBJ2-5; abundance: -; v_gene: TRBV19; CDR3nt: TGTGCCAGTAGTATAGGAACGGGAGTTAAGACCCAGTACTTC; CDR3aa: CASSIGTGVKTQYF
d_gene: -; j_gene: TRBJ1-3; abundance: -; v_gene: TRBV18; CDR3nt: TGTGCCAGCTCACCGGTAGGGGTGACAGGTGGAAACACCATATATTTT; CDR3aa: CASSPVGVTGGNTIYF
d_gene: -; j_gene: TRBJ2-5; abundance: -; v_gene: TRBV10-3; CDR3nt: TGTGCCACTAGGGAGGGGGTCCAGGAGACCCAGTACTTC; CDR3aa: CATREGVQETQYF
d_gene: TRBD1; j_gene: TRBJ1-2; abundance: -; v_gene: TRBV30; CDR3nt: TGTGCCTGGAGGCCGTGGACCGGGACAGGGTCCTATGGCTACACCTTC; CDR3aa: CAWRPWTGTGSYGYTF
d_gene: -; j_gene: TRBJ2-3; abundance: -; v_gene: TRBV21-1; CDR3nt: TGTGCCAGCAGAGAGATAGGTGGGGCCCCCACAGATACGCAGTATTTT; CDR3aa: CASREIGGAPTDTQYF
d_gene: TRBD1; j_gene: TRBJ2-5; abundance: -; v_gene: TRBV7-9; CDR3nt: TGTGCCAGCAGCCAAAACAGGGGTCAAGAGACCCAGTACTTC; CDR3aa: CASSQNRGQETQYF
d_gene: TRBD2; j_gene: TRBJ2-7; abundance: -; v_gene: TRBV27; CDR3nt: TGTGCCAGCAGTTCCCGGACTAGCGGGAGGACTTACGAGCAGTACTTC; CDR3aa: CASSSRTSGRTYEQYF
d_gene: -; j_gene: TRBJ2-2; abundance: -; v_gene: TRBV7-7; CDR3nt: TGTGCTAGCAGCTTAGCGTGGCAGACCGGGGAGCTGTTTTTT; CDR3aa: CASSLAWQTGELFF
d_gene: -; j_gene: TRBJ1-2; abundance: -; v_gene: TRBV6-5; CDR3nt: TGTGCCAGCACTAGGGCTGGAGGCTATGGCTACACCTTC; CDR3aa: CASTRAGGYGYTF
d_gene: -; j_gene: TRBJ1-2; abundance: -; v_gene: TRBV29-1; CDR3nt: TGCAGCGTTGAGGAGGGGAACTATGGCTACACCTTC; CDR3aa: CSVEEGNYGYTF
d_gene: -; j_gene: TRBJ2-1; abundance: once; v_gene: TRBV11-2; CDR3nt: TGTGCCAGCAGCTTAGCCAGCGGATACAATGAGCAGTTCTTC; CDR3aa: CASSLASGYNEQFF
d_gene: TRBD2; j_gene: TRBJ2-2; abundance: -; v_gene: TRBV11-3; CDR3nt: TGTGCCAGCAGCTTGGAGGGCGGGAGCACCGGGGAGCTGTTTTTT; CDR3aa: CASSLEGGSTGELFF
d_gene: -; j_gene: TRBJ1-5; abundance: -; v_gene: TRBV30; CDR3nt: TGTGCCTGGAGTGTGTGGGGGAATAGCAATCAGCCCCAGCATTTT; CDR3aa: CAWSVWGNSNQPQHF
d_gene: -; j_gene: TRBJ2-7; abundance: -; v_gene: TRBV21-1; CDR3nt: TGTGCCAGCAGCAAATTACCCCGCTACGAGCAGTACTTC; CDR3aa: CASSKLPRYEQYF
d_gene: TRBD2; j_gene: TRBJ2-5; abundance: -; v_gene: TRBV11-2; CDR3nt: TGTGCCAGCAGCTTAGGCGGGGGGAAGACCCAGTACTTC; CDR3aa: CASSLGGGKTQYF
d_gene: -; j_gene: TRBJ1-1; abundance: -; v_gene: TRBV9; CDR3nt: TGTGCCAGCAGCGTAGATACGGGTCTCGACACTGAAGCTTTCTTT; CDR3aa: CASSVDTGLDTEAFF
d_gene: -; j_gene: TRBJ2-7; abundance: -; v_gene: TRBV5-1; CDR3nt: TGCGCCAGCAGCTTTTGGGCCGTGGAGGGAGGTTCGCAGTACTTC; CDR3aa: CASSFWAVEGGSQYF
d_gene: TRBD2; j_gene: TRBJ2-7; abundance: -; v_gene: TRBV7-2; CDR3nt: TGTGCCAGTACCTTAGCTGGGGGGGTTCGCGAGCAGTACTTC; CDR3aa: CASTLAGGVREQYF
d_gene: TRBD2; j_gene: TRBJ2-7; abundance: -; v_gene: TRBV28; CDR3nt: TGTGCCAGCAGCGACTCCCCTGGGACTAGCGGGCCGGGGGAGCAGTACTTC; CDR3aa: CASSDSPGTSGPGEQYF
d_gene: TRBD1; j_gene: TRBJ1-2; abundance: -; v_gene: TRBV25-1; CDR3nt: TGTGCCAGCAGTGGGGGACAGATCTATGGCTACACCTTC; CDR3aa: CASSGGQIYGYTF
d_gene: TRBD2; j_gene: TRBJ2-5; abundance: -; v_gene: TRBV10-3; CDR3nt: TGTGCCATCAGTGAGTCTCGAGGGAGGGCCGGGGAGACCCAGTACTTC; CDR3aa: CAISESRGRAGETQYF
d_gene: TRBD1; j_gene: TRBJ2-7; abundance: -; v_gene: TRBV2; CDR3nt: TGTGCCAGCAGAGACCGGGACAGGGGTTACGAGCAGTACTTC; CDR3aa: CASRDRDRGYEQYF
d_gene: TRBD2; j_gene: TRBJ2-7; abundance: -; v_gene: TRBV6-6; CDR3nt: TGTGCCAGCAGTTACGGGTCGGGAGGGAGCTACGAGCAGTACTTC; CDR3aa: CASSYGSGGSYEQYF
d_gene: -; j_gene: TRBJ2-6; abundance: -; v_gene: TRBV5-1; CDR3nt: TGCGCCAGCAGTATAGCTGGTCGGGGCGCTGGGGCCAACGTCCTGACTTTC; CDR3aa: CASSIAGRGAGANVLTF
d_gene: -; j_gene: TRBJ2-3; abundance: -; v_gene: TRBV2; CDR3nt: TGTGCCAGCACCGCCGATGGGAGGGGGTCAGATACGCAGTATTTT; CDR3aa: CASTADGRGSDTQYF
d_gene: -; j_gene: TRBJ2-1; abundance: -; v_gene: TRBV9; CDR3nt: TGTGCCAGCAGCTCAGACAGGATCTTCATCCATGAGCAGTTCTTC; CDR3aa: CASSSDRIFIHEQFF